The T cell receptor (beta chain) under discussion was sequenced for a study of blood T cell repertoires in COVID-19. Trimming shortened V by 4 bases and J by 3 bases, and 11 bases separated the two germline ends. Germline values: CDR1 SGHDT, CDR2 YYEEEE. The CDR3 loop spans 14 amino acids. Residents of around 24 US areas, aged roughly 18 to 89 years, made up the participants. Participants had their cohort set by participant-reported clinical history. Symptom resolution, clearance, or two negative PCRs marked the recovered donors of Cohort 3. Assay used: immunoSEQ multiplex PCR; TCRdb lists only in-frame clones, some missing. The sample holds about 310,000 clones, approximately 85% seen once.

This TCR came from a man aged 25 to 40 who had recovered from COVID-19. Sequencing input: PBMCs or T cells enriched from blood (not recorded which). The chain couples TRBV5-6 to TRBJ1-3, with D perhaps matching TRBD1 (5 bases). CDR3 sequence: CASSGRVGGNTIYF. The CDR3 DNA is TGTGCCAGCAGCGGCAGGGTTGGTGGAAACACCATATATTTT.